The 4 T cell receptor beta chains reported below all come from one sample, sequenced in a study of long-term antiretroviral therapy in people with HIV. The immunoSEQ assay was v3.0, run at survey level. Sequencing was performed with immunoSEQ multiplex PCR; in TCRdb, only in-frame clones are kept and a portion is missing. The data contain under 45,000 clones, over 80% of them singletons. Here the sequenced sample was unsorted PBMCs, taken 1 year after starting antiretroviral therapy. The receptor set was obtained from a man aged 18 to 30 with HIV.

The DNA for the CDR3 is TGTGCCATCACCGAGGACAGGGGGGCACTCTATGGCTACACCTTC. This gives the protein CAITEDRGALYGYTF. The rearrangement uses TRBV10-3 and TRBJ1-2; 10 positions match TRBD1. The CDR3 runs to 15 residues. Losses at the gene ends were 7 bases for V and 4 bases for J; bases not matched to a gene: 9. Germline assignment: CDR1 ENHRY and CDR2 SYGVKD.

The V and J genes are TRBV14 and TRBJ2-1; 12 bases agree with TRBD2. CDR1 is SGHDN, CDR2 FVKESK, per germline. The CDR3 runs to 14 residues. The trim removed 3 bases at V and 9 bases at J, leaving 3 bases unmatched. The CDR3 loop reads CASSQLAGGSEQFF. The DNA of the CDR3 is TGTGCCAGCAGCCAGCTAGCGGGAGGGAGTGAGCAGTTCTTC. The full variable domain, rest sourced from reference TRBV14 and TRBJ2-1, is EAGVTQFPSHSVIEKGQTVTLRCDPISGHDNLYWYRRVMGKEIKFLLHFVKESKQDESGMPNNRFLAERTGGTYSTLKVQPAELEDSGVYFCASSQLAGGSEQFFGPGTRLTVL.

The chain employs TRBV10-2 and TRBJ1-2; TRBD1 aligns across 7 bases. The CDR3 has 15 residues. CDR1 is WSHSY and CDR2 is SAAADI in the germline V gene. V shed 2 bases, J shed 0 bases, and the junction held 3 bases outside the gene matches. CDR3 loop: CASSEADRPNYGYTF. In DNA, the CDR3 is TGCGCCAGCAGTGAGGCGGACAGGCCTAACTATGGCTACACCTTC.

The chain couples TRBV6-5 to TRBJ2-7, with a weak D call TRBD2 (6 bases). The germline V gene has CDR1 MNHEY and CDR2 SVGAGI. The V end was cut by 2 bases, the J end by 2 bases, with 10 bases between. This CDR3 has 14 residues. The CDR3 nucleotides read TGTGCCAGCAGTTACCGGGGAGGTCCCTACGAGCAGTACTTC. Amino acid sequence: CASSYRGGPYEQYF.